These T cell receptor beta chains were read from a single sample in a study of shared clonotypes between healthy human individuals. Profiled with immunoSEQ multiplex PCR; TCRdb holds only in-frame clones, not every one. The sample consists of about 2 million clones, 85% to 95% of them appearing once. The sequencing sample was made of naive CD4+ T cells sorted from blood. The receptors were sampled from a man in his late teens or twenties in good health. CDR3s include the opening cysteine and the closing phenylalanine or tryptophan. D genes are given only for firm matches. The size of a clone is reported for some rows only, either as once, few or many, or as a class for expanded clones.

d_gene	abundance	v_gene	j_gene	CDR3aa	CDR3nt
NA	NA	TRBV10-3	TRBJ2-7	CAISESRVDEQYF	TGTGCCATCAGTGAGTCCCGGGTAGACGAGCAGTACTTC
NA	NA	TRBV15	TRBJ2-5	CATSRGGGSQETQYF	TGTGCCACCAGCAGGGGGGGAGGTTCCCAAGAGACCCAGTACTTC
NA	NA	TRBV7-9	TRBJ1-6	CASSRAGTVNSPLHF	TGTGCCAGCAGCCGAGCAGGGACCGTGAATTCACCCCTCCACTTT
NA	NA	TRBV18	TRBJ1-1	CASSATGLNTEAFF	TGTGCCAGCTCAGCCACAGGTTTGAACACTGAAGCTTTCTTT
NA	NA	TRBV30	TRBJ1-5	CAWSVGVNQPQHF	TGTGCCTGGAGTGTTGGGGTAAATCAGCCCCAGCATTTT
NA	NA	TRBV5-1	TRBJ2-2	CASRGARWTGELFF	TGCGCCAGCCGAGGGGCCCGGTGGACCGGGGAGCTGTTTTTT
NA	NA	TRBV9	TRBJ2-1	CASSVAWGTSYNEQFF	TGTGCCAGCAGCGTAGCTTGGGGGACCTCCTACAATGAGCAGTTCTTC
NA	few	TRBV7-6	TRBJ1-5	CASSLVSGQQPQHF	TGTGCCAGCAGCTTAGTGTCGGGACAACAGCCCCAGCATTTT
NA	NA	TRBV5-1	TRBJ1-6	CASSSQGQSYNSPLHF	TGCGCCAGCAGCTCGCAAGGACAGTCCTATAATTCACCCCTCCACTTT
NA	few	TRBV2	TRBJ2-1	CASSEVNEQFF	TGTGCCAGCAGTGAAGTAAATGAGCAGTTCTTC
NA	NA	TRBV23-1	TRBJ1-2	CASSQSYRGHRSKANYGYTF	TGCGCCAGCAGTCAATCGTATCGGGGGCACCGGTCGAAAGCTAACTATGGCTACACCTTC
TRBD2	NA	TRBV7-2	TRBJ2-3	CASSATSGRDTQYF	TGTGCCAGCAGCGCGACTAGCGGGCGGGATACGCAGTATTTT
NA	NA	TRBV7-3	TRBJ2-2	CASSAFSTGELFF	TGTGCCAGCAGCGCTTTCTCGACGGGGGAGCTGTTTTTT
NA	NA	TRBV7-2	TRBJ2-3	CASSFLWTTQYF	TGTGCCAGCAGCTTCCTCTGGACCACGCAGTATTTT
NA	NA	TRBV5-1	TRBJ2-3	CASKESTSTSFTDTQYF	TGCGCCAGCAAGGAATCGACTAGTACTTCCTTCACAGATACGCAGTATTTT
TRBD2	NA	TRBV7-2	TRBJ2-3	CASSLSGGVDTQYF	TGTGCCAGCAGCTTAAGCGGGGGGGTAGATACGCAGTATTTT
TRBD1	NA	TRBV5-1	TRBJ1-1	CASRLTGVNTEAFF	TGCGCCAGCAGATTGACAGGGGTGAACACTGAAGCTTTCTTT
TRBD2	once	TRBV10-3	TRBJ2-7	CAISTGLADSYEQYF	TGTGCCATCAGTACCGGACTAGCGGACTCCTACGAGCAGTACTTC
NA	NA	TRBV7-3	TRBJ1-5	CASSLTRDQPQHF	TGTGCCAGCAGCTTAACAAGGGATCAGCCCCAGCATTTT
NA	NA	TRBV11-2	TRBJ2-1	CASSLMQTYNEQFF	TGTGCCAGCAGCTTAATGCAGACCTACAATGAGCAGTTCTTC
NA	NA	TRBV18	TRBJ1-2	CASSPDRANYGYTF	TGTGCCAGCTCACCGGACAGAGCTAACTATGGCTACACCTTC
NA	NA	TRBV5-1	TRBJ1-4	CASSLGGANEKLFF	TGCGCCAGCAGCTTAGGAGGGGCTAATGAAAAACTGTTTTTT
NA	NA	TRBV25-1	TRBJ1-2	CASSFEGPGGYTF	TGTGCCAGCAGTTTTGAGGGCCCCGGAGGCTACACCTTC
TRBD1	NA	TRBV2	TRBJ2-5	CASSKGVLGTGMNF	TGTGCCAGCAGTAAGGGAGTTCTTGGGACAGGGATGAACTTC
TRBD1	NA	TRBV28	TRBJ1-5	CASSFRQGANQPQHF	TGTGCCAGCAGTTTCCGACAGGGGGCGAATCAGCCCCAGCATTTT
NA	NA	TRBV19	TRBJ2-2	CASSSTNTGELFF	TGTGCCAGTAGTAGTACGAACACCGGGGAGCTGTTTTTT
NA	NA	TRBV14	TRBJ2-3	CASSHGWAGTDTQYF	TGTGCCAGCAGCCATGGTTGGGCCGGGACAGATACGCAGTATTTT
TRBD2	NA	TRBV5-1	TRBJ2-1	CASRKIAGSSYNEQFF	TGCGCCAGCAGAAAAATAGCGGGGAGCTCCTACAATGAGCAGTTCTTC
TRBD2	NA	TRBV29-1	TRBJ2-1	CSVGASGRAAGEQFF	TGCAGCGTTGGGGCTAGCGGGAGGGCCGCTGGTGAGCAGTTCTTC
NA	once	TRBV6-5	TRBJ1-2	CASSYPGFLGYTF	TGTGCCAGCAGTTACCCAGGGTTTCTTGGCTACACCTTC
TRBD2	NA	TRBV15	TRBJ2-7	CATRNLADYSYEQYF	TGTGCCACCAGGAACCTAGCGGACTACTCCTACGAGCAGTACTTC
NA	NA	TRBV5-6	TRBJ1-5	CASSSGQQPQHF	TGTGCCAGCAGCTCGGGTCAGCAGCCCCAGCATTTT
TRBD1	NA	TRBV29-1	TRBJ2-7	CSVERAGGSYEQYF	TGCAGCGTTGAAAGGGCAGGGGGATCCTACGAGCAGTACTTC
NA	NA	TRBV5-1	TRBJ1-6	CASSQAGDNSPLHF	TGCGCCAGCAGCCAGGCTGGGGATAATTCACCCCTCCACTTT
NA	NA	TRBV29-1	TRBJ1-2	CSVEDHYGYTF	TGCAGCGTTGAGGACCATTATGGCTACACCTTC
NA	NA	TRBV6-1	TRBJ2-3	CASSDTGRGGTDTQYF	TGTGCCAGCAGTGACACCGGGCGGGGTGGCACAGATACGCAGTATTTT